This T cell receptor beta chain was retrieved from a study of CD8+ T cells in alopecia areata. Turning to the study itself: Treated individuals took tofacitinib by mouth, 5 to 10 mg twice daily. Tofacitinib exposure lasted 6 to 18 months, followed by 6 months off drug.

Once RNA had been extracted, it was reverse transcribed into cDNA to act as the sequencing template. The assay was immunoSEQ multiplex PCR, and TCRdb's table has in-frame clones only and misses some. The sample holds 100,000 to 150,000 clones, 45% to 60% seen once. Researchers gathered lesional scalp punch biopsies and peripheral blood from patients with alopecia areata. The CDR3 loop spans 13 amino acids. V was clipped by 9 bases and J by 5 bases; unmatched bases: 9. Germline CDR1 and CDR2: SGHNT and YYREEE (reference sequence). J is TRBJ2-7 and V is TRBV5-4; 9 positions agree with TRBD1. This specimen consisted of CD4+ T cells sorted from blood, obtained at week 0. This TCR derives from a human donor with alopecia areata. The CDR3 sequence is CATKGQGDDEQYF. CDR3 coding DNA: TGTGCCACCAAGGGACAGGGTGACGACGAGCAGTACTTC.